The 15 T cell receptor beta chains given below trace back to one sample, sequenced in a study of blood T cell repertoires in COVID-19. Using immunoSEQ multiplex PCR, the repertoire was profiled, and TCRdb retains in-frame clones only, with some absent. Here the sample spans 95,000 to 150,000 clones, around 85% being singletons. The sample was peripheral blood. These receptors were taken from a man younger than 40 with COVID-19, enrolled during active disease.

The chain employs TRBV4-3 and TRBJ2-2, with D unclear. With 1 base removed from V and 7 bases from J, the gap between germline ends came to 13 bases. The CDR3 loop spans 15 amino acids. Germline V CDR1 and CDR2: LGHNA, YSLEER. The CDR3 protein is CASSQVVRQGGELFF. CDR3 DNA: TGCGCCAGCAGCCAAGTTGTCAGGCAAGGCGGGGAGCTGTTTTTT.

The genes are TRBV28 and TRBJ2-4; a possible D gene is TRBD2 (5 bases). This CDR3 is built from 15 residues. In germline, CDR1 is MDHEN, CDR2 SYDVKM. Trimming stripped 3 bases from V and 4 bases from J, with 13 bases between. The CDR3 loop reads CASSFVGEKKNIQYF. CDR3 nucleotide sequence: TGTGCCAGCAGTTTTGTTGGGGAGAAGAAAAACATTCAGTACTTC.

The gene calls are TRBV5-6 and TRBJ2-7; 9 bases map to TRBD1. V dropped 5 bases and J dropped 6; count of bases not matched to a gene: 9. Germline lookup yields CDR1 SGHDT and CDR2 YYEEEE. This CDR3 has 14 amino acids. The CDR3 DNA sequence: TGTGCCAGCAGTTATCCGGGACAGGGAACCGAGCAGTACTTC. This encodes CASSYPGQGTEQYF. Supplemented by reference TRBV5-6 and TRBJ2-7, the full variable domain reads DAGVTQSPTHLIKTRGQQVTLRCSPKSGHDTVSWYQQALGQGPQFIFQYYEEEERQRGNFPDRFSGHQFPNYSSELNVNALLLGDSALYLCASSYPGQGTEQYFGPGTRLTVT.

The chain uses TRBV7-3 and TRBJ2-1; 7 positions agree with TRBD2. With 6 bases clipped from V and 1 base from J, the junction kept 6 bases outside the gene matches. CDR1 is SGHTA and CDR2 is FQGTGA in the germline V gene. The CDR3 spans 15 residues. CDR3 DNA: TGTGCCAGCAGGTACGGGGAGGGATCCTACAATGAGCAGTTCTTC. Translation: CASRYGEGSYNEQFF.

This chain uses TRBV27 with TRBJ2-7; TRBD2 aligns across 10 bases. The CDR3 contains 15 residues. Looked up from germline, CDR1 is MNHEY and CDR2 is SMNVEV (reference sequence). The junction had 9 bases not matched to a gene; V was cut back by 6 bases and J by 4 bases. The CDR3 protein is CASREILAGFYEQYF. In nucleotides, the CDR3 is TGTGCCAGCAGAGAAATACTAGCGGGGTTTTACGAGCAGTACTTC.

The genes are TRBV4-1 and TRBJ2-1; TRBD1 aligns across 7 bases. The germline gives CDR1 MGHRA, CDR2 YSYEKL. CDR3 length equals 15 residues. V was clipped by 0 bases and J by 6 bases; unmatched bases: 5. The CDR3 nucleotides are TGCGCCAGCAGCCAAGACCCGGGACAGAGCAATGAGCAGTTCTTC. Amino acids: CASSQDPGQSNEQFF.

The chain combines TRBV5-1 with TRBJ2-5; 7 bases are shared with TRBD2. Germline CDR1 reads SGHRS; CDR2 reads YFSETQ. The CDR3 extends over 15 amino acids. The J segment lost 4 bases and the V segment lost 2 bases, leaving 8 bases of the junction unmatched. The CDR3 DNA reads TGCGCCAGCAGCTTAGGTAGCGGGTACCGAGAGACCCAGTACTTC. Protein sequence: CASSLGSGYRETQYF.

The chain links TRBV7-6 to TRBJ1-4; TRBD1 might be the D (6 bases). The V end lost 1 base, the J end lost 8 bases, and 14 bases lay between the germline ends. Germline CDR1 and CDR2: SGHVS and FNYEAQ. The CDR3 length is 15 residues. CDR3 in DNA: TGTGCCAGCAGCTTAGGTGGGCAGACAGGAGAAAAACTGTTTTTT. This translates into CASSLGGQTGEKLFF.

The genes are TRBV6-5 and TRBJ1-2; D is unclear. The germline CDR1 and CDR2 sequences are MNHEY and SVGAGI. The CDR3 totals 12 residues. V was pared by 5 bases and J by 2 bases, with 6 bases between. The CDR3 DNA reads as TGTGCCAGCAGTAACGCGAACTATGGCTACACCTTC. Residues: CASSNANYGYTF.

The chain is built from TRBV7-2 and TRBJ1-2, with D tentatively TRBD1 (6 bases). Per germline, CDR1 SGHTA and CDR2 FQGNSA. Trimming took 4 bases from V and 4 from J, leaving 25 bases between them. This CDR3 contains 18 residues. CDR3 sequence: CASSSPDRRPPHLYGYTF. CDR3 DNA: TGTGCCAGCAGCTCCCCCGACAGGCGCCCACCACACCTCTATGGCTACACCTTC.

This sequence joins TRBV28 and TRBJ2-7, with TRBD2 as a possible D gene (7 bases). Germline CDR1 reads MDHEN; CDR2 reads SYDVKM. V lost 7 bases, J lost 0 bases, and 16 bases lay in between. CDR3 length: 15 amino acids. CDR3 in amino acids: CASTQGGGLSYEQYF. In DNA, the CDR3 is TGTGCCAGCACCCAGGGAGGGGGACTCTCCTACGAGCAGTACTTC.

The chain recombines TRBV27 with TRBJ1-2; 10 bases are shared with TRBD1. This CDR3 is built from 15 residues. V trimming: 0 bases; J trimming: 2 bases; junction bases outside the gene matches: 0. Germline V gene data show CDR1 as MNHEY and CDR2 as SMNVEV (reference sequence). The CDR3 DNA follows: TGTGCCAGCAGTTTATCGGGACAGGGGAACTATGGCTACACCTTC. Its protein is CASSLSGQGNYGYTF.

This clone was counted once. This chain uses TRBV5-5 with TRBJ2-5; possibly TRBD2 for D (6 bases). This CDR3 spans 16 amino acids. The V end was cut by 6 bases, the J end by 1 base, with 19 bases between. Germline CDR1 SGHKS, CDR2 YYEKEE (reference sequence). CDR3 sequence: CASTSLQRVPQETQYF. In DNA, the CDR3 is TGTGCCAGCACCTCTCTCCAGCGGGTTCCCCAAGAGACCCAGTACTTC.

The chain recombines TRBV7-3 with TRBJ1-3, with 8 nucleotides matching TRBD1. Trimming at V came to 1 base and at J to 4 bases, leaving 3 bases not matched to a gene. The CDR3 spans 15 residues. Germline lookup yields CDR1 SGHTA and CDR2 FQGTGA. The CDR3 here is CASSLNPGGGNTIYF. The CDR3 coding sequence is TGTGCCAGCAGCTTAAACCCAGGGGGCGGAAACACCATATATTTT.

J is TRBJ1-3 and V is TRBV11-2; perhaps TRBD1 as D (5 bases). V lost 5 bases and J lost 8, with 13 bases in between. Germline loops: CDR1 SGHAT, CDR2 FQNNGV. The CDR3 is 13 residues long. In nucleotides, the CDR3 is TGTGCCAGCAGCGCAATCAGGGAAGACACCATATATTTT. Translating gives CASSAIREDTIYF.